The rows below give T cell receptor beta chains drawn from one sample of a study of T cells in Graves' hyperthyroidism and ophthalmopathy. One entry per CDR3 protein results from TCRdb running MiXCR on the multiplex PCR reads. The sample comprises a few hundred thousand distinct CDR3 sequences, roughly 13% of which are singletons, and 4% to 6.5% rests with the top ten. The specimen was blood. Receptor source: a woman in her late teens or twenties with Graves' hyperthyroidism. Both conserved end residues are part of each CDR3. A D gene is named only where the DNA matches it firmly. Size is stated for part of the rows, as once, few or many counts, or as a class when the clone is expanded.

TGTGCCAGCAGCTTAGGTAGCAGCGGGAACACCGGGGAGCTGTTTTTT CASSLGSSGNTGELFF TRBJ2-2 . . TRBV7-6
TGTGCCAGCAGTCGACAGGGACAGCTAGACTACGAGCAGTACTTC CASSRQGQLDYEQYF TRBJ2-7 TRBD1 . TRBV28
TGTGCCATCCAGGAACAGGGGGAGCTGTTTTTT CAIQEQGELFF TRBJ2-2 . few TRBV12-3/TRBV12-4
TGCAGTGCTAGTAAGGAGTCGGGTTGGGAGACCCAGTACTTC CSASKESGWETQYF TRBJ2-5 . many TRBV20-1
TGTGCCAGCAGACTACCGTCCAACACAGATACGCAGTATTTT CASRLPSNTDTQYF TRBJ2-3 . few TRBV6-1
TGCAGCGTTCGTCCAGGGGGGAGCACTGAAGCTTTCTTT CSVRPGGSTEAFF TRBJ1-1 TRBD1 few TRBV29-1
TGTGCCAGCAGCTTAGCGCAATTAAGCGTCCCTCACTTC CASSLAQLSVPHF TRBJ2-5 . few TRBV7-8
TGTGCCAGCAGCCAAGATTTGAGCGGGAGTGGTTACGAGCAGTACTTC CASSQDLSGSGYEQYF TRBJ2-7 TRBD2 many TRBV3-1
TGTGCCAGCAGCAAAGGACTAGCGGGCTACGAGCAGTACTTC CASSKGLAGYEQYF TRBJ2-7 TRBD2 . TRBV7-3
TGTGCCAGCAGTCCGAGCTTGCCGGGACTAGCGGACAATGAGCAGTTCTTC CASSPSLPGLADNEQFF TRBJ2-1 TRBD2 . TRBV5-4
TGCAGTGCTAGAGATCTACGAGGTAGGGACGAGCAGTACTTC CSARDLRGRDEQYF TRBJ2-7 . . TRBV20-1
TGTGCCAGCAGCTCTAGAACCTCGGGCCTCACTGAAGCTTTCTTT CASSSRTSGLTEAFF TRBJ1-1 . few TRBV7-9
TGTGCCAGCAGCTTAGTTTCCGGATACCTCTACTACGAGCAGTACTTC CASSLVSGYLYYEQYF TRBJ2-7 . many TRBV11-2
TGTGCCAGCGGGACTAGCGCAGATACGCAGTATTTT CASGTSADTQYF TRBJ2-3 TRBD2 few TRBV9
TGTGCCAGCAGTCTCCCTAGTCTAGCGGGTGAGCAGTTCTTC CASSLPSLAGEQFF TRBJ2-1 TRBD2 many TRBV6-2/TRBV6-3
TGTGCCAGCAGCCCGGTTAGCCAAGAGACCCAGTACTTC CASSPVSQETQYF TRBJ2-5 . few TRBV7-9
TGTGCCAGCAGCCTATTACTAGCGGGAGGTCTATATGAGCAGTTCTTC CASSLLLAGGLYEQFF TRBJ2-1 TRBD2 many TRBV2
TGTGCCAGTAGTAAACCCTTAACGGGACAGGGGGCACTCGATGAGCAGTTCTTC CASSKPLTGQGALDEQFF TRBJ2-1 TRBD1 . TRBV19
TGTGCCAGCAGCCCACTCCGGCCGGGAGTCGTCTACGAGCAGTACTTC CASSPLRPGVVYEQYF TRBJ2-7 . many TRBV7-9
TGCGCCAGCAGCCAAGGACGTCCCTACGAGCAGTACTTC CASSQGRPYEQYF TRBJ2-7 . few TRBV4-1
TGCAGCATAATCCACCGGCAGGGGTTTTATGGCTACACCTTC CSIIHRQGFYGYTF TRBJ1-2 . many TRBV29-1
TGCGCCAGCAACCGAGCCGGGACAGGGAGCAATGAGCAGTTCTTC CASNRAGTGSNEQFF TRBJ2-1 TRBD1 many TRBV5-1
TGTGCCAGCAGGAGGGACAGGCTTGAAGCTTTCTTT CASRRDRLEAFF TRBJ1-1 TRBD1 many TRBV6-1
TGTGCCGGGATAGTGGACAGAATAAATGGCTACACCTTC CAGIVDRINGYTF TRBJ1-2 . many TRBV30
TGTGCCACCAGCAGAGAGGGCAGGAGCACAGATACGCAGTATTTT CATSREGRSTDTQYF TRBJ2-3 . many TRBV15
TGTGCCAGCAGCCGGGAGTTGGAAACCGGGGAGCTGTTTTTT CASSRELETGELFF TRBJ2-2 . few TRBV4-2
TGTGCCACCAGCAGAGATGAAGGGACTAGCGGGCAAAATGAGCAGTTCTTC CATSRDEGTSGQNEQFF TRBJ2-1 TRBD2 many TRBV15
TGCAGCGTTGAAGATCCCAGGGGGAGGACCACTGAAGCTTTCTTT CSVEDPRGRTTEAFF TRBJ1-1 TRBD1 many TRBV29-1
TGTGCCAGTACGGGCAGAAGAAACACTGAAGCTTTCTTT CASTGRRNTEAFF TRBJ1-1 . few TRBV19
TGTGCCAGCAGTTTATCAGGACTAGCGGGAGATACGCAGTATTTT CASSLSGLAGDTQYF TRBJ2-3 TRBD2 medium-sized TRBV27
TGTGCCAGCAGCCGTCGTAACGAGGGTTCGGACGAGCAGTTCTTC CASSRRNEGSDEQFF TRBJ2-1 . few TRBV5-4
TGTGCCAGCAGCCCGGAATATGAGGGACTAGCGGGAACAGATACGCAGTATTTT CASSPEYEGLAGTDTQYF TRBJ2-3 TRBD2 many TRBV11-2
TGTGCCAGCAGTGAAGGAGGGGGCTTTTACGAGCAGTACTTC CASSEGGGFYEQYF TRBJ2-7 TRBD1 many TRBV2
TGTGCCAGCAGTTTATCGGGGGGGCCTCATTCACCCCTCCACTTT CASSLSGGPHSPLHF TRBJ1-6 . . TRBV28
TGTGCCAGCAGCTTCCGACAGGGGTATCAGCCCCAGCATTTT CASSFRQGYQPQHF TRBJ1-5 TRBD1 few TRBV7-8
TGTGCCAGCAGCCAATCTTCCAGGGAGACTCAGCCCCAGCATTTT CASSQSSRETQPQHF TRBJ1-5 . many TRBV16
TGTGCCAGCGGTGAGAGGAGCAATCAGCCCCAGCATTTT CASGERSNQPQHF TRBJ1-5 . . TRBV2
TGTGCCAGCAGCTTTTACAGGGGGCTATTTTGGCCCGAAAACATTCAGTACTTC CASSFYRGLFWPENIQYF TRBJ2-4 TRBD1 many TRBV11-2
TGTGCCAGCAGTGGCCGCGGGCGTGAGCAGTTCTTC CASSGRGREQFF TRBJ2-1 . many TRBV2
TGTGCCAGCCGCCCGGGGTTAGGGGGCTATGGCTACACCTTC CASRPGLGGYGYTF TRBJ1-2 . many TRBV12-3/TRBV12-4
TGTGCCAGCAGCGTAGCTAAGGGGGCGGGTGGCTACACCTTC CASSVAKGAGGYTF TRBJ1-2 TRBD1 many TRBV9
TGTGCCAGTATCCGGGACAGAGACACTGAAGCTTTCTTT CASIRDRDTEAFF TRBJ1-1 TRBD1 many TRBV2
TGTGCCTGGGACAGGGGGCCTGGCTACACCTTC CAWDRGPGYTF TRBJ1-2 TRBD1 . TRBV30
TGTGCCAGCCACGGAGCTAGGGCTTCCCAACCTGTGGGGCCTGGGGCCAACGTCCTGACTTTC CASHGARASQPVGPGANVLTF TRBJ2-6 . few TRBV6-2/TRBV6-3
TGTGCCAGCAGGACAGGGGGGCGTCACAATGAGCAGTTCTTC CASRTGGRHNEQFF TRBJ2-1 TRBD1 many TRBV7-2
TGCAGTGCTTCCCCAAACCCTGGTGACCGGGACAGGGGCTACGAGCAGTACTTC CSASPNPGDRDRGYEQYF TRBJ2-7 TRBD1 . TRBV20-1
TGTGCCAGCAGTTACTCGACAGGGTTGGCACTAGCGGCAAGGGGGCCCTACAATGAGCAGTTCTTC CASSYSTGLALAARGPYNEQFF TRBJ2-1 . . TRBV6-2/TRBV6-3
TGTGCCAGCAGTGAATATTCAGGGCCCCTGAACTATGGCTACACCTTC CASSEYSGPLNYGYTF TRBJ1-2 . many TRBV6-1
TGTGCCAGCAGTTTGACAGGGGAAATAGAAAAACTGTTTTTT CASSLTGEIEKLFF TRBJ1-4 TRBD1 few TRBV27
TGTGCCAGCAGTTTAACCTGGGGGATCTCGGATCGTAGACCCTACGAGCAGTACTTC CASSLTWGISDRRPYEQYF TRBJ2-7 . many TRBV27
TGTGCCAGCAGCCACACTAGCGGGAGAAATGAGCAGTTCTTC CASSHTSGRNEQFF TRBJ2-1 TRBD2 many TRBV14
TGCAGTGCCCCCCATCGGGGACAGACTAATGAAAAACTGTTTTTT CSAPHRGQTNEKLFF TRBJ1-4 TRBD1 few TRBV20-1
TGTGCCTGGAGTAACGGACAGAGAAATCAGCCCCAGCATTTT CAWSNGQRNQPQHF TRBJ1-5 . many TRBV30